The 18 T cell receptor beta chains given below trace back to one sample, sequenced in a study of molecular identifiers for immune sequencing clone quantification. TCRdb independently ran MiXCR on the PCR reads; one entry per CDR3 protein. This sample has around 470,000 distinct CDR3 sequences, with roughly a fifth found just once. Specimen: naive CD8+ T cells from blood, with Jurkat cell RNA spiked in. Subset denoted: FACS-sorted CD8+CD4-CCR7+CD45RA+ naive T cells. Receptors were obtained from a human donor in good health. Some libraries in this study had Jurkat cell RNA spiked in.

Ten or more counts support this clonotype. CDR3 protein: CASSTHRGQETQYF. CDR3 nucleotides: TGTGCCAGCAGTACCCACAGGGGCCAAGAGACCCAGTACTTC. This chain uses TRBV6-5 with TRBJ2-5; 7 bases map to TRBD1. The CDR3 consists of 14 residues. CDR1 is MNHEY and CDR2 is SVGAGI in the germline V gene. V dropped 5 bases and J dropped 1; count of bases not matched to a gene: 4.

The chain links TRBV20-1 to TRBJ1-4; the match to TRBD1 covers 9 bases. Germline assignment: CDR1 DFQATT and CDR2 SNEGSKA (reference sequence). The CDR3 loop spans 16 amino acids. Losses at the gene ends were 5 bases for V and 2 bases for J; bases not matched to a gene: 9. CDR3 nucleotides: TGCAGTGCTGCCGAACCTGACAGGGGGACTAATGAAAAACTGTTTTTT. It encodes CSAAEPDRGTNEKLFF.

Regarding this clonotype: Since a much larger clone is just one base distant, this may be a read error. The missing conserved phenylalanine or tryptophan at the end of this CDR3 makes a read error likely. The V and J genes are TRBV4-3 and TRBJ2-5; D may be TRBD2 (6 bases). This CDR3 has 15 amino acids. Germline CDR1 and CDR2: LGHNA and YSLEER. Trimming removed 0 bases at V and 5 bases at J, with 13 bases between. CDR3 DNA: TGCGCCAGCAGCCAAGACGCTTGGGGGGTTGAGACCCAGTACTCC. Amino acid sequence: CASSQDAWGVETQYS.

This clonotype has more than one count but fewer than ten. This sequence joins TRBV12-3 or TRBV12-4 and TRBJ2-7, with 9 bases aligning to TRBD2. The CDR3 sequence is 15 residues long. V shed 1 base, J shed 2 bases, and the junction held 3 bases outside the gene matches. The CDR3, as DNA: TGTGCCAGCAGTTTAGTTCTAGCGGGACCCTACGAGCAGTACTTC. This encodes CASSLVLAGPYEQYF.

This clonotype was seen repeatedly, ten times or more. The chain combines TRBV19 with TRBJ2-3, with 11 bases aligning to TRBD1. Trimming cost V 5 bases and J 5 bases; bases outside gene matches: 6. Germline loops: CDR1 LNHDA, CDR2 SQIVND (reference sequence). The CDR3 extends over 15 amino acids. The CDR3 DNA sequence: TGTGCCAGTAGTGCGGACAGGGGGCGAGGAGATACGCAGTATTTT. Encoded protein: CASSADRGRGDTQYF.

Concerning this clonotype: The conserved phenylalanine or tryptophan normally closing the CDR3 is absent here, so this likely arose from a read error. V and J are TRBV25-1 and TRBJ2-7, with D tentatively TRBD1 (6 bases). V lost 11 bases and J 4 bases, leaving 18 bases between the germline ends. Germline V gene lookup returns CDR1 MGHDK and CDR2 SYGVNS. This CDR3 contains 13 residues. CDR3 region: CAVGTTLGYEQYL. As DNA, the CDR3 is TGTGCCGTCGGGACAACCCTCGGATACGAGCAGTACCTC.

The chain links TRBV12-3 or TRBV12-4 to TRBJ2-1; D is perhaps TRBD1 (6 bases). V dropped 7 bases and J dropped 8 bases, with 15 bases sitting between them. The length of the CDR3 is 13 residues. CDR3 coding DNA: TGTGCCAGCACAGGGCAGGGGTCCTATGAGCAGTTCTTC. Translating gives CASTGQGSYEQFF.

This clonotype was counted at least ten times. The J gene is TRBJ2-4, the V gene TRBV6-1, with a tentative D call TRBD1 (6 bases). The CDR3 runs 15 residues. V was trimmed by 3 bases and J by 1 base, leaving 10 bases between them. In germline, CDR1 is MNHNS, CDR2 SASEGT. CDR3 protein: CASSEKGEAKNIQYF. Written as DNA, the CDR3 is TGTGCCAGCAGTGAGAAGGGGGAGGCCAAAAACATTCAGTACTTC.

This chain joins TRBV3-1 and TRBJ2-3, with D uncertain. Per germline, CDR1 LGHDT and CDR2 YNNKEL (reference sequence). This CDR3 region has 17 residues. Trimming removed 0 bases at V and 2 bases at J, with 15 bases between. CDR3 nucleotides: TGTGCCAGCAGCCAAGAATACCCCACCAAGATCACAGATACGCAGTATTTT. It specifies CASSQEYPTKITDTQYF.

This clonotype was observed a few times. The chain couples TRBV12-3 or TRBV12-4 to TRBJ1-1; tentatively, D is TRBD1 (6 bases). There are 12 residues in the CDR3. Trimming took 6 bases from V and 6 from J, leaving 11 bases between them. The CDR3 reads CASSTGQSEAFF. The DNA of the CDR3 is TGTGCCAGCAGCACTGGACAGTCTGAAGCTTTCTTT.

This clonotype was seen ten or more times. The chain employs TRBV28 and TRBJ1-1; 10 bases are a match to TRBD1. CDR1 MDHEN and CDR2 SYDVKM come from the germline V gene. With V trimmed by 5 bases and J by 1 base, 10 bases remained unmatched. The CDR3 is 17 amino acids. The CDR3 coding sequence is TGTGCCAGCAGTATGTCCCGGGACAGGGGATGGAACACTGAAGCTTTCTTT. It yields the protein CASSMSRDRGWNTEAFF. Full variable domain (rest looked up from reference TRBV28 and TRBJ1-1): DVKVTQSSRYLVKRTGEKVFLECVQDMDHENMFWYRQDPGLGLRLIYFSYDVKMKEKGDIPEGYSVSREKKERFSLILESASTNQTSMYLCASSMSRDRGWNTEAFFGQGTRLTVV.

The table lists this clonotype with a few counts. The chain uses TRBV4-3 and TRBJ1-1; D might be TRBD1 (5 bases). This CDR3 contains 15 residues. V was clipped by 0 bases and J by 5 bases, with 13 bases between them. Germline V gene sequence: CDR1 LGHNA, CDR2 YSLEER. The CDR3 protein is CASSQDGGGLTEAFF. The CDR3 DNA sequence: TGCGCCAGCAGCCAAGATGGTGGGGGACTTACTGAAGCTTTCTTT.

This clonotype was found many times. J is TRBJ1-6 and V is TRBV27; TRBD1 matches at 9 bases. Germline trimming cut 10 bases from V and 14 bases from J; bases unmatched to any gene: 12. There are 13 residues in the CDR3. Germline CDR1 is MNHEY and CDR2 is SMNVEV (reference sequence). The CDR3 sequence is CATQDTGGRSLHF. The CDR3 DNA sequence: TGTGCCACCCAAGATACAGGGGGCAGGTCCCTCCACTTT.

This clonotype was counted a few times. The chain is built from TRBV11-2 and TRBJ2-7; TRBD2 matches 9 bases. The J segment lost 1 base and the V segment lost 4 bases, leaving 8 bases of the junction unmatched. This CDR3 is built from 16 residues. Germline V CDR1 and CDR2: SGHAT, FQNNGV. The CDR3 DNA reads TGTGCCAGCAGCTACAGCGGGGGGCTTAAATCCTACGAGCAGTACTTC. It yields the protein CASSYSGGLKSYEQYF.

The V call is TRBV6-5, the J call TRBJ2-7; D is possibly TRBD1 (5 bases). Per germline, CDR1 MNHEY and CDR2 SVGAGI. With 0 bases removed from V and 0 bases from J, the gap between germline ends came to 9 bases. CDR3 length: 15 amino acids. CDR3 amino acids: CASSYSGASSYEQYF. The CDR3 region has the DNA TGTGCCAGCAGTTACTCAGGGGCAAGCTCCTACGAGCAGTACTTC.

Comment on this clonotype: Just one base apart from a much larger clone, this may be a read error. This is likely a read error, given that the CDR3 carries no conserved phenylalanine or tryptophan at its end. The rearrangement uses TRBV5-8 and TRBJ2-3; TRBD1 agrees at 8 bases. V gave up 4 bases and J gave up 4 bases; unmatched junction bases: 14. The CDR3 sequence is 17 residues long. The germline gives CDR1 SGHTS, CDR2 YDEGEE. The CDR3 loop reads CASSPEGAGGSSDTQYL. The CDR3 coding sequence is TGTGCCAGCAGCCCCGAAGGGGCAGGGGGCTCATCAGATACGCAGTATCTT.

The J gene is TRBJ2-5, the V gene TRBV6-5; the match to TRBD2 covers 12 bases. Germline V gene lookup returns CDR1 MNHEY and CDR2 SVGAGI. V shed 0 bases, J shed 4 bases, and the junction held 3 bases outside the gene matches. The CDR3 runs 16 residues. Here the CDR3 reads CASSYSGLAGPETQYF. The CDR3 DNA reads as TGTGCCAGCAGTTACTCCGGACTAGCGGGGCCAGAGACCCAGTACTTC.

There are a few counts of this clonotype. CDR3 nucleotides: TGTGCCAGCAGCTTAGCGCCGGGAGGCGGCTCTAGCACAGATACGCAGTATTTT. It yields the protein CASSLAPGGGSSTDTQYF. The chain joins TRBV7-9 to TRBJ2-3; 7 bases align to TRBD2. Germline CDR1 SEHNR, CDR2 FQNEAQ (reference sequence). This CDR3 is 18 amino acids long. V shed 0 bases and J 0 bases; nucleotides not matched to a gene: 9. Complete variable domain (other parts from reference TRBV7-9 and TRBJ2-3): DTGVSQNPRHKITKRGQNVTFRCDPISEHNRLYWYRQTLGQGPEFLTYFQNEAQLEKSRLLSDRFSAERPKGSFSTLEIQRTEQGDSAMYLCASSLAPGGGSSTDTQYFGPGTRLTVL.